One sample yielded the 10 T cell receptor beta chains listed below, sequenced in a study of CD8+ T cells in alopecia areata. Once RNA had been extracted, it was reverse transcribed into cDNA to act as the sequencing template. The data were produced by immunoSEQ multiplex PCR, yet TCRdb's version contains in-frame clones alone and is incomplete. The sample has under 200,000 clones, around 71% seen once; the top ten hold around 0.9%. Sample treatment: oral pan-JAK inhibitor, 5-10 mg twice daily. Source: CD4+ T cells sorted from blood, taken at week 4, from a patient treated with tofacitinib. The source of these receptors is a human donor with alopecia areata.

The chain joins TRBV30 to TRBJ1-2, with 9 bases aligning to TRBD1. V shed 5 bases and J 6 bases; nucleotides not matched to a gene: 7. In germline, CDR1 is GTSNPN, CDR2 SVGIG (reference sequence). This CDR3 comprises 13 residues. In nucleotides, the CDR3 is TGTGCCTGGGGACCTGGACAGGGGAATGGCTACACCTTC. The encoded protein is CAWGPGQGNGYTF. The full variable domain, completed using reference TRBV30 and TRBJ1-2, is SQTIHQWPATLVQPVGSPLSLECTVEGTSNPNLYWYRQAAGRGLQLLFYSVGIGQISSEVPQNLSASRPQDRQFILSSKKLLLSDSGFYLCAWGPGQGNGYTFGSGTRLTVV.

The chain links TRBV6-4 to TRBJ2-3; a possible D gene is TRBD2 (5 bases). V was pared by 6 bases and J by 0 bases, with 10 bases between. The CDR3 contains 14 residues. The V gene's germline CDR1 is MRHNA and CDR2 SNTAGT. The CDR3 bases are TGTGCCAGCAGCCTTACTAGGAGCACAGATACGCAGTATTTT. It encodes CASSLTRSTDTQYF.

The chain employs TRBV5-1 and TRBJ1-2; D call uncertain. Trimming cost V 2 bases and J 6 bases, with 11 bases left between them. The germline CDR1 and CDR2 sequences are SGHRS and YFSETQ. The CDR3 extends over 13 amino acids. For the CDR3, the DNA is TGCGCCAGCAGCTTTAGCTCCATTAATGGCTACACCTTC. As protein: CASSFSSINGYTF.

In this sample, this clone turned up a few times. The chain is built from TRBV5-1 and TRBJ1-1; D uncertain. Trimming left V 0 bases short and J 1 base short, with 13 bases between. The CDR3 is 16 amino acids. The germline gives CDR1 SGHRS, CDR2 YFSETQ. The CDR3 region has the DNA TGCGCCAGCAGCTTGGCCCTCGGAGAAACGAACACTGAAGCTTTCTTT. It codes for CASSLALGETNTEAFF.

This chain links TRBV29-1 with TRBJ2-1; D possibly corresponds to TRBD2 (6 bases). The CDR3 is made up of 13 amino acids. Germline loops: CDR1 SQVTM, CDR2 ANQGSEA. V lost 4 bases to trimming and J lost 3 bases, with 10 bases between them. CDR3 sequence (DNA): TGCAGCGTTGGGGCTAGCGACTACAATGAGCAGTTCTTC. The encoded protein is CSVGASDYNEQFF.

With regard to this clone: The germline gene is not matched at one end of the junction; a read error may be the cause. V and J are TRBV27 and TRBJ2-3, with D perhaps matching TRBD1 or TRBD2 (5 bases each). The CDR3 is made up of 16 amino acids. Germline V lookup: CDR1 MNHEY, CDR2 SMNVEV (reference sequence). CDR3 DNA sequence: TGTGCCAGCAGTTTATGGGGGTTTTCGGGCACAGATATGCAGTATTTT. Amino acid sequence: CASSLWGFSGTDMQYF.

This clone was picked up one time. CDR3 bases: TGTGCCAGCACCCTTAGTGGGACAGGGCTCTCACCCCTCCACTTT. As protein: CASTLSGTGLSPLHF. The rearrangement links TRBV11-1 to TRBJ1-6; 9 bases fit TRBD1. V lost 7 bases to trimming and J lost 10 bases; unmatched junction nucleotides: 11. In germline, CDR1 is SGHAT, CDR2 FQDESV (reference sequence). This CDR3 comprises 15 residues.

This clone was detected a few times. This chain connects TRBV25-1 to TRBJ2-6, with D possibly called TRBD1 or TRBD2 (6 bases each). This CDR3 spans 16 amino acids. Germline V CDR1 and CDR2: MGHDK, SYGVNS. V lost 4 bases and J 2 bases, leaving 12 bases between the germline ends. The CDR3 coding sequence is TGTGCCAGCAGTGTGGGGGGCCTGCCTGGGGCCAACGTCCTGACTTTC. It translates to CASSVGGLPGANVLTF.

The chain is built from TRBV5-1 and TRBJ2-1, with TRBD2 matching 7 bases. This CDR3 spans 16 amino acids. CDR1 is SGHRS and CDR2 is YFSETQ in the germline V gene. The trim removed 0 bases at V and 4 bases at J, leaving 7 bases unmatched. The CDR3 region is CASSLAAGVVYNEQFF. The CDR3 nucleotides are TGCGCCAGCAGCTTGGCCGCGGGGGTGGTGTACAATGAGCAGTTCTTC. The whole variable domain, remainder taken from reference TRBV5-1 and TRBJ2-1, is KAGVTQTPRYLIKTRGQQVTLSCSPISGHRSVSWYQQTPGQGLQFLFEYFSETQRNKGNFPGRFSGRQFSNSRSEMNVSTLELGDSALYLCASSLAAGVVYNEQFFGPGTRLTVL.

The chain combines TRBV29-1 with TRBJ2-2; D not certain. Germline values: CDR1 SQVTM, CDR2 ANQGSEA. The CDR3 is made up of 14 amino acids. V lost 5 bases to trimming and J lost 2 bases, with 12 bases between them. Written as DNA, the CDR3 is TGCAGCGTTAAGTTCAGAACAAACACCGGGGAGCTGTTTTTT. It encodes CSVKFRTNTGELFF.